These 19 T cell receptor beta chains were all obtained from the same sample, sequenced in a study of blood T cell repertoires in COVID-19. Sequencing used immunoSEQ multiplex PCR; TCRdb keeps in-frame clones, though not all of them. The repertoire holds 200,000 to 250,000 clones, with 83% as singletons. Specimen: PBMCs or T cells enriched from blood (not recorded which). The source of these receptors is a woman in her 40s who had been exposed to COVID-19.

The chain employs TRBV13 and TRBJ2-3; 10 bases align to TRBD1. Germline V gene lookup returns CDR1 PRHDT and CDR2 FYEKMQ (reference sequence). Trimming took 6 bases from V and 5 from J; bases not matched to a gene: 8. The CDR3 runs to 15 residues. The CDR3 DNA reads as TGTGCCAGCAGTCCTGACAGGGGGCAAGGAGATACGCAGTATTTT. Amino acid sequence: CASSPDRGQGDTQYF.

The chain carries TRBV27 and TRBJ2-5; the match to TRBD2 covers 7 bases. The CDR3 is made up of 13 amino acids. V lost 8 bases to trimming and J lost 7 bases; unmatched junction nucleotides: 10. Germline V gene data show CDR1 as MNHEY and CDR2 as SMNVEV (reference sequence). The CDR3 DNA sequence: TGTGCCAGCCAGACCGTGGGGGGGGTGACCCAGTACTTC. This codes for CASQTVGGVTQYF.

The chain is built from TRBV28 and TRBJ1-6, with D uncertain. The V and J ends lost 6 bases and 8 bases respectively, with 8 bases between them. The length of the CDR3 is 12 residues. Germline lookup yields CDR1 MDHEN and CDR2 SYDVKM. The CDR3, as DNA: TGTGCCAGCAGGAGAAGCGATTCACCCCTCCACTTT. This translates into CASRRSDSPLHF.

The J gene is TRBJ1-2, the V gene TRBV5-8; 9 nucleotides align to TRBD1. Germline V lookup: CDR1 SGHTS, CDR2 YDEGEE. The J segment lost 8 bases and the V segment lost 3 bases, leaving 8 bases of the junction unmatched. The CDR3 covers 14 residues. For the CDR3, the DNA is TGTGCCAGCAGCTCGACCGGGACAGGGAAAGGCTACACCTTC. Residues: CASSSTGTGKGYTF. The full variable domain, its missing parts supplied by reference TRBV5-8 and TRBJ1-2, is EAGVTQSPTHLIKTRGQQATLRCSPISGHTSVYWYQQALGLGLQFLLWYDEGEERNRGNFPPRFSGRQFPNYSSELNVNALELEDSALYLCASSSTGTGKGYTFGSGTRLTVV.

The chain joins TRBV5-5 to TRBJ1-1; no firm D call. CDR1 is SGHKS and CDR2 is YYEKEE in the germline V gene (reference sequence). V was trimmed by 7 bases and J by 8 bases, leaving 18 bases between them. CDR3 length: 13 amino acids. CDR3 protein: CASLVYQVGEAFF. The CDR3 DNA sequence: TGTGCCAGCCTCGTCTATCAGGTCGGCGAAGCTTTCTTT.

The genes are TRBV3-1 (or the pseudogene TRBV3-2) and TRBJ1-1; the D gene is possibly TRBD1 (5 bases). Germline lookup yields CDR1 LGHDT and CDR2 YNNKEL (reference sequence). There are 14 residues in the CDR3. V lost 3 bases to trimming and J lost 8 bases, with 16 bases between them. CDR3 in amino acids: CASSQTSPQGEAFF. The CDR3 DNA is TGTGCCAGCAGCCAGACCAGTCCGCAGGGAGAAGCTTTCTTT.

This clone was counted many times. The chain recombines TRBV3-1 (or the pseudogene TRBV3-2) with TRBJ2-5, with D possibly matching TRBD2 (6 bases). The V and J ends lost 0 bases and 1 base respectively, with 12 bases between them. Germline CDR1 LGHDT, CDR2 YNNKEL (reference sequence). This CDR3 comprises 16 residues. CDR3 amino acids: CASSQDRAGPQETQYF. For the CDR3, the DNA is TGTGCCAGCAGCCAAGACCGGGCGGGGCCCCAAGAGACCCAGTACTTC.

This clone was seen only a few times. The chain links TRBV5-6 to TRBJ1-6, with TRBD1 matching over 9 bases. Germline assignment: CDR1 SGHDT and CDR2 YYEEEE. With 5 bases clipped from V and 8 bases from J, the junction kept 5 bases outside the gene matches. The CDR3 length is 14 residues. The CDR3, as DNA: TGTGCCAGCAGGGCCGGGACAGGGTATTCACCCCTCCACTTT. This encodes CASRAGTGYSPLHF.

This chain connects TRBV6-5 to TRBJ2-7, with 10 bases lining up with TRBD2. The J segment lost 7 bases and the V segment lost 6 bases, leaving 9 bases of the junction unmatched. The CDR3 is made up of 14 amino acids. Germline loops: CDR1 MNHEY, CDR2 SVGAGI. The CDR3 is CASRYSGGSGEQYF. The CDR3 nucleotides read TGTGCCAGCAGGTATAGCGGGGGGTCCGGGGAGCAGTACTTC.

The V and J genes are TRBV25-1 and TRBJ2-5; TRBD2 might be the D (5 bases). V was clipped by 2 bases and J by 4 bases, with 11 bases between them. The CDR3 is made up of 14 amino acids. Germline V gene sequence: CDR1 MGHDK, CDR2 SYGVNS. CDR3: CASSEEGRRETQYF. The CDR3 region has the DNA TGTGCCAGCAGTGAAGAGGGAAGAAGAGAGACCCAGTACTTC.

V is TRBV28 and J is TRBJ2-2; D is perhaps TRBD2 (6 bases). Germline values: CDR1 MDHEN, CDR2 SYDVKM. V was pared by 7 bases and J by 0 bases, with 12 bases between. This CDR3 contains 15 residues. The CDR3 DNA reads TGTGCCAGCATTGGAGGGGCCTCGAACACCGGGGAGCTGTTTTTT. Translated: CASIGGASNTGELFF.

The CDR3 bases are TGTGCCAGCAGTCCTCAACAATCCCGACTAGCGGGCCCGAACACCGGGGAGCTGTTTTTT. It is translated as CASSPQQSRLAGPNTGELFF. The gene calls are TRBV28 and TRBJ2-2; 10 nucleotides match TRBD2. The germline CDR1 and CDR2 sequences are MDHEN and SYDVKM. J gave up 0 bases and V 5 bases, and 15 bases lay outside the gene matches. This CDR3 region has 20 residues. Filled out from reference TRBV28 and TRBJ2-2, the complete variable domain reads DVKVTQSSRYLVKRTGEKVFLECVQDMDHENMFWYRQDPGLGLRLIYFSYDVKMKEKGDIPEGYSVSREKKERFSLILESASTNQTSMYLCASSPQQSRLAGPNTGELFFGEGSRLTVL.

This rearrangement joins TRBV12-3 or TRBV12-4 to TRBJ1-6; no firm D call. Trimming stripped 4 bases from V and 7 bases from J, with 5 bases between. CDR3 length: 12 amino acids. The DNA of the CDR3 is TGTGCCAGCAGTTATGGCAATTCACCCCTCCACTTT. Translating it yields CASSYGNSPLHF.

The gene calls are TRBV19 and TRBJ2-1; 9 bases are a match to TRBD1. This CDR3 region has 15 residues. V lost 4 bases and J lost 4; bases outside the gene matches: 5. Germline CDR1 is LNHDA and CDR2 is SQIVND (reference sequence). The CDR3 region has the DNA TGTGCCAGTAGTACAACAGGGGGCGATTACAATGAGCAGTTCTTC. Translation gives CASSTTGGDYNEQFF.

This clone was detected a few times. For the CDR3, the DNA is TGCGCCAGCAGTAGGGACAGTGACAATTACGAGCAGTACTTC. It is translated as CASSRDSDNYEQYF. V is TRBV23-1 and J is TRBJ2-7; 7 bases fit TRBD1. TRBV23-1 is an ORF; its function is uncertain. With 5 bases clipped from V and 4 bases from J, the junction kept 8 bases outside the gene matches. There are 14 residues in the CDR3.

The V and J genes are TRBV4-2 and TRBJ2-6; TRBD1 matches 8 bases. J lost 2 bases, V lost 1 base, and 7 bases had no gene match. The CDR3 is 18 amino acids. Germline CDR1 and CDR2: LGHNA and YNFKEQ. DNA of the CDR3: TGTGCCAGCAGCCAAGGTCCAGGGGGCCGAACTGGGGCCAACGTCCTGACTTTC. Amino acid sequence: CASSQGPGGRTGANVLTF.

V and J are TRBV5-5 and TRBJ2-3; the match to TRBD2 covers 11 bases. V lost 3 bases to trimming and J lost 2 bases; unmatched junction nucleotides: 8. CDR1 is SGHKS and CDR2 is YYEKEE in the germline V gene (reference sequence). The CDR3 sequence is 17 residues long. CDR3 residues: CASSSGASGGFTDTQYF. In DNA form, the CDR3 reads TGTGCCAGCAGCTCGGGGGCTAGCGGGGGGTTCACAGATACGCAGTATTTT.

This chain links TRBV19 with TRBJ1-5, with TRBD1 matching over 11 bases. Germline CDR1 is LNHDA and CDR2 is SQIVND (reference sequence). This CDR3 has 17 residues. Germline trimming cut 3 bases from V and 0 bases from J; bases unmatched to any gene: 4. CDR3 bases: TGTGCCAGTAGTATGGACAGGGGGCGTAGTAGCAATCAGCCCCAGCATTTT. This sequence encodes CASSMDRGRSSNQPQHF.

As for this clone: Sequence at one end of the junction differs from germline and may be a read error. The rearrangement uses TRBV7-8 and TRBJ2-1; TRBD2 might be the D (7 bases). Germline V gene sequence: CDR1 SGHVS, CDR2 FQNEAQ. The CDR3 runs 12 residues. CDR3 in amino acids: CTEGGGQGEQFF. CDR3 in DNA: TGCACGGAGGGCGGGGGCCAGGGTGAGCAGTTCTTC.